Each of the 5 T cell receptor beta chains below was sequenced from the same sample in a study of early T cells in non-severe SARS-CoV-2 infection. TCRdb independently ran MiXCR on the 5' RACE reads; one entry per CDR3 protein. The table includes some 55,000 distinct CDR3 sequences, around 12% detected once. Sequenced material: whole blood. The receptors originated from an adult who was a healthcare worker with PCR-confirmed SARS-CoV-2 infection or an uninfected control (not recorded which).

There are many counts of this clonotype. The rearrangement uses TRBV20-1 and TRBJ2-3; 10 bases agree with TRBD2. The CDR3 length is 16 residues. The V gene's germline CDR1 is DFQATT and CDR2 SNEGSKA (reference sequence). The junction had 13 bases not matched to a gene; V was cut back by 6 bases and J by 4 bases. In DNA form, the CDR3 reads TGCAGTGCAAACCTAGCGGGGGCTAAAGGATCAGATACGCAGTATTTT. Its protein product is CSANLAGAKGSDTQYF.

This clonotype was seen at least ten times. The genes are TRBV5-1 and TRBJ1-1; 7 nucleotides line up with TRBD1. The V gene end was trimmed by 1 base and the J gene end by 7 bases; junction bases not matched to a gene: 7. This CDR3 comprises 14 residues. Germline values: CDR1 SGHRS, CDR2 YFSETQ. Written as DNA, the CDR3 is TGCGCCAGCAGCTTGATGCAGGGGGGTGATGAAGCTTTCTTT. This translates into CASSLMQGGDEAFF.

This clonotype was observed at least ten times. CDR3 DNA: TGTGCCAGCTCACCCTTGGGGGATCAGCCCCAGCATTTT. Its translation: CASSPLGDQPQHF. V and J are TRBV18 and TRBJ1-5, with a tentative D call TRBD1 (5 bases). Trimming removed 3 bases from V and 5 bases from J, with 8 bases in between. This CDR3 is 13 amino acids long. Germline V CDR1 and CDR2: KGHSH, LQKENI.

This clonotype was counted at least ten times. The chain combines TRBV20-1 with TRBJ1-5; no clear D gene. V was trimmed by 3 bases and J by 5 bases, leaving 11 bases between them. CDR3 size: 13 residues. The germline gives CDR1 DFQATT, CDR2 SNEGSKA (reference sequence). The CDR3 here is CSASAASDQPQHF. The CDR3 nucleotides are TGCAGTGCTAGTGCGGCTTCAGATCAGCCCCAGCATTTT.

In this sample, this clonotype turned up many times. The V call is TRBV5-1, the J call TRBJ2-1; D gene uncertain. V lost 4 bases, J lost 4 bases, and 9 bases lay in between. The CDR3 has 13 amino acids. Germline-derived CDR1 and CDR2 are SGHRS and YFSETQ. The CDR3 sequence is CASSATEYNEQFF. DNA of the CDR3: TGCGCCAGCAGCGCCACAGAGTACAATGAGCAGTTCTTC.